The 3 T cell receptor beta chains presented below share a single source sample, sequenced in a study of blood T cells in healthy people across ages. With a J-beta primer mix and a sample-barcoded 5' primer, a second PCR ran about 6 to 11 cycles. MiXCR was run by TCRdb on the 5' RACE reads, yielding one entry per CDR3 protein. The sample includes fewer than 600,000 distinct CDR3 sequences, about 27% of them seen just once. The sample was also linked to a second study, of T cells of mothers and their children.

The sequenced sample consisted of blood. Receptor source: a boy aged 2-15 years in good health.

This chain links TRBV29-1 with TRBJ2-3; maybe TRBD2 (6 bases). The CDR3 has 14 residues. The V end was cut by 4 bases, the J end by 1 base, with 12 bases between. The germline V gene encodes CDR1 SQVTM and CDR2 ANQGSEA. The CDR3, as DNA: TGCAGCGTTGGGGAGGTGCTCGGCACAGATACGCAGTATTTT. Translating gives CSVGEVLGTDTQYF.

This clonotype was recorded many times. The rearrangement uses TRBV29-1 and TRBJ2-4, with D tentatively TRBD2 (5 bases). Germline V lookup: CDR1 SQVTM, CDR2 ANQGSEA. The CDR3 sequence is 13 residues long. V dropped 7 bases and J dropped 4 bases, with 14 bases sitting between them. The CDR3 reads CSGRIGGKNIQYF. For the CDR3, the DNA is TGCAGCGGGAGGATAGGAGGAAAAAACATTCAGTACTTC.

This clonotype was recorded a few times. The chain links TRBV5-1 to TRBJ1-1, with TRBD1 as a possible D gene (6 bases). The CDR3 has 16 residues. The ends were cut back, 1 base at V and 0 bases at J, with 13 bases in the middle. Per germline, CDR1 SGHRS and CDR2 YFSETQ. CDR3 region: CASSLMGGPVNTEAFF. CDR3 coding DNA: TGCGCCAGCAGCTTGATGGGGGGCCCGGTGAACACTGAAGCTTTCTTT.